The clone carrying this T cell receptor beta chain was picked up a small number of times. This specimen belongs to a study of T-cell reconstitution after alpha-beta-depleted transplantation in children. V lost 8 bases and J 5 bases, leaving 5 bases between the germline ends. CDR3 size: 10 residues. Unique molecular identifiers were built into the TCRbeta library. A single record per CDR3 protein comes from TCRdb applying MiXCR to the PCR reads. Among 490,000 or so distinct CDR3 sequences listed, under 15% were seen once. This receptor was obtained from a human donor who donated a stem cell graft to a child with combined immunodeficiency. This rearrangement joins TRBV12-3 or TRBV12-4 to TRBJ2-3, with unresolved D. The sequencing here drew on PBMCs from the stem cell graft donor, taken from the stem cell graft. The CDR3 spells CASGQDTQYF. The CDR3 DNA reads as TGTGCCAGCGGCCAAGATACGCAGTATTTT.